One sample yielded the 6 T cell receptor beta chains listed below, sequenced in a study of blood T cell repertoires in COVID-19. Libraries were prepared by immunoSEQ multiplex PCR; TCRdb keeps only in-frame clonotypes and omits some of them. The sample lists around 170,000 clones, 80% seen once, with 6% to 7.5% in the top ten. The sequenced sample was peripheral blood. The receptors originated from a man aged 70-80 years with active or convalescent COVID-19.

The rearrangement uses TRBV5-1 and TRBJ2-1, with 10 bases matching TRBD2. The ends lost 5 bases at V and 3 bases at J; junction bases unmatched: 8. Germline-derived CDR1 and CDR2 are SGHRS and YFSETQ. The CDR3 covers 16 residues. CDR3 nucleotide sequence: TGCGCCAGCAGACCCGGCCTAGCGGGAGACTACAATGAGCAGTTCTTC. Translation gives CASRPGLAGDYNEQFF.

As regards this clone: An end of the junction differs from the germline gene, which may be a read error. The chain recombines TRBV23-1 with TRBJ1-3; D not certain. TRBV23-1 is noted as an ORF with a role that remains uncertain. The CDR3 is made up of 13 amino acids. The DNA of the CDR3 is TGCGCCAGCACTCAAACGAGAGGAAACACCATATATTTT. Amino acids: CASTQTRGNTIYF.

In this sample, this clone turned up a few times. The chain has TRBV7-9 and TRBJ1-2; D gene ambiguous. Germline CDR1 reads SEHNR; CDR2 reads FQNEAQ (reference sequence). There are 12 residues in the CDR3. Trimming shortened V by 4 bases and J by 8 bases, and 11 bases separated the two germline ends. The CDR3 region is CASSSALGGYTF. In nucleotides, the CDR3 is TGTGCCAGCAGCTCAGCCCTGGGCGGCTACACCTTC.

The chain couples TRBV11-3 to TRBJ2-1; 8 bases fit TRBD2. J gave up 7 bases and V 2 bases, and 7 bases lay outside the gene matches. Germline CDR1 SGHNT, CDR2 YENEEA. This CDR3 has 15 amino acids. The CDR3 here is CASSLMAGGRNEQFF. The CDR3 DNA is TGTGCCAGCAGCTTAATGGCGGGAGGAAGAAATGAGCAGTTCTTC.

The chain's CDR3 is CASRQALDTEAFF. CDR3 DNA: TGCGCCAGCCGACAGGCTCTAGACACTGAAGCTTTCTTT. The rearrangement joins TRBV5-1 to TRBJ1-1; maybe TRBD1 (6 bases). Germline lookup yields CDR1 SGHRS and CDR2 YFSETQ. V lost 7 bases, J lost 3 bases, and 13 bases lay in between. This CDR3 is built from 13 residues. The full variable domain, with the rest looked up from reference TRBV5-1 and TRBJ1-1, is KAGVTQTPRYLIKTRGQQVTLSCSPISGHRSVSWYQQTPGQGLQFLFEYFSETQRNKGNFPGRFSGRQFSNSRSEMNVSTLELGDSALYLCASRQALDTEAFFGQGTRLTVV.

The chain carries TRBV6-4 and TRBJ1-5, with TRBD1 matching over 8 bases. The CDR3 sequence is 16 residues long. The germline gives CDR1 MRHNA, CDR2 SNTAGT. V gave up 6 bases and J gave up 4 bases; unmatched junction bases: 11. CDR3 bases: TGTGCCAGCAGAACGGTAAAGGACAGGGATAATCAGCCCCAGCATTTT. This codes for CASRTVKDRDNQPQHF.